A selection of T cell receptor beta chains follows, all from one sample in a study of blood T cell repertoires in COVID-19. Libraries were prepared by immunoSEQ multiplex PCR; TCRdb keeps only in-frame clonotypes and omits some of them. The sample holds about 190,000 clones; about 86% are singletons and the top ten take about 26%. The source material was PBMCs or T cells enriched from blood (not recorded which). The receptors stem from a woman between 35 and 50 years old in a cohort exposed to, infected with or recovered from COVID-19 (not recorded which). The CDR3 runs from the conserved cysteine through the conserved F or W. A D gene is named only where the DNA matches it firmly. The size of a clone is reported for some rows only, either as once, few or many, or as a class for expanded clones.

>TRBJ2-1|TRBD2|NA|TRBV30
CAWTLTSDYNEQFF
TGTGCCTGGACCCTGACTAGCGACTACAATGAGCAGTTCTTC
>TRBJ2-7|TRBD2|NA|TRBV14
CASSQGTSGGGQYF
TGTGCCAGCAGCCAAGGGACTAGCGGGGGAGGCCAGTACTTC
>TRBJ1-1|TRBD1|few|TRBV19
CATLRQGRTEAFF
TGTGCCACCCTTAGACAGGGACGGACTGAAGCTTTCTTT
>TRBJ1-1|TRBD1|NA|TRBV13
CASTGSGQGAAEAFF
TGTGCCAGCACTGGGAGTGGACAGGGAGCGGCTGAAGCTTTCTTT
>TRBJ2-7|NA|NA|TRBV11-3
CASSRDRDSSYEQYF
TGTGCCAGCAGCCGCGACCGGGACTCCTCCTACGAGCAGTACTTC
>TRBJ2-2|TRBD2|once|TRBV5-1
CASRVAGVNGELFF
TGCGCCAGCAGGGTAGCGGGCGTTAACGGGGAGCTGTTTTTT
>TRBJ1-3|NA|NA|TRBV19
CASGERDSTGNTIYF
TGTGCCAGTGGAGAACGGGACTCTACTGGAAACACCATATATTTT
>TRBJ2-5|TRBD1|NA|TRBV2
CASSGRTGVETQYF
TGTGCCAGCAGTGGCCGGACAGGGGTCGAGACCCAGTACTTC
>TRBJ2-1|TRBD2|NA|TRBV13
CASSLLAGGYNEQFF
TGTGCCAGCAGCTTACTAGCGGGAGGCTACAATGAGCAGTTCTTC
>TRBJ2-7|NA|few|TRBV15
CATSPEAGNSYEQYF
TGTGCCACCAGCCCGGAGGCGGGGAATTCCTACGAGCAGTACTTC
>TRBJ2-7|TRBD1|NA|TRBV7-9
CASSLAGQPYEQYF
TGTGCCAGCAGCTTAGCGGGACAGCCCTACGAGCAGTACTTC
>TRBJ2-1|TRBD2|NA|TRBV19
CASSSIAGRNEQFF
TGTGCCAGTAGTTCCATAGCGGGGAGAAATGAGCAGTTCTTC
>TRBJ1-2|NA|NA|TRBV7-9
CASSWPGGGYTF
TGTGCCAGCAGTTGGCCCGGAGGTGGCTACACCTTC
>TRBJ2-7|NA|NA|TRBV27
CASGAISYEQYF
TGTGCCAGCGGGGCTATCTCCTACGAGCAGTACTTC